Reported below is one T cell receptor beta chain. What was amplified from RNA transcripts were TCR beta CDR3 regions. First-round RT-PCR of the TCR CDR3 relied on the HTBI primer set. One entry per CDR3 protein results from TCRdb running MiXCR on the multiplex PCR reads. The sample gives fewer than 350,000 distinct CDR3 sequences, roughly 21% of which show up once; around 48% is in the top ten. The source of the sample is a study of T cells in Graves' hyperthyroidism and ophthalmopathy. The CDR3 extends over 10 amino acids. Between the trimmed V and J ends, which lost 8 bases and 7 bases, there was a span of 6 bases.

The source is a woman in her fifties or sixties with Graves' hyperthyroidism. This sequence joins TRBV12-3 or TRBV12-4 and TRBJ2-1; D call uncertain. The sample was blood. Here the CDR3 reads CASGENEQFF. In nucleotides, the CDR3 is TGTGCCAGCGGGGAAAATGAGCAGTTCTTC.